This T cell receptor (beta chain) was sequenced in a study of T cells in Graves' hyperthyroidism and ophthalmopathy. TCR beta CDR3 region amplification was performed from RNA transcripts. The HTBI primer set served for first-round RT-PCR of the TCR CDR3. TCRdb re-called the multiplex PCR reads with MiXCR, one entry per CDR3 protein. The sample has more than 350,000 distinct CDR3 sequences, over 12% seen once. The CDR3 sequence is 14 residues long. Germline loops: CDR1 ENHRY, CDR2 SYGVKD. Trimming stripped 5 bases from V and 2 bases from J, with 13 bases between. As regards this clonotype: Its specificity is unknown.

Study results and caveats: Most thyroid clonotypes expanded above 0.001 were also detected in blood.

Ophthalmopathy patients had moderate-to-severe active disease, CAS ≥3, NOSPECS ≥4, and disease duration under 3 months. Clinical symptoms, serum thyroxine, TRAb, thyroid ultrasound and orbital computed tomography informed diagnoses. Using approximately 10 ml of fresh peripheral blood, PBMCs were prepared. This rearrangement joins TRBV10-3 to TRBJ2-7; tentative D call: TRBD1 (6 bases). Sequenced input: blood. This TCR came from an older woman with Graves' ophthalmopathy. The CDR3 is CAISPGTPAYEQYF. The CDR3 DNA is TGTGCCATCAGTCCCGGGACACCCGCCTACGAGCAGTACTTC.